The clone carrying this T cell receptor beta chain was seen once. Its antigen is currently unknown. The same CDR3 arises from other DNA sequences in this sample as well. This sample stems from a study of T cell responses to AZD1222 COVID-19 vaccine. General study findings and limits: Spike-specific TCR breadth rose after two AZD1222 doses, and depth rose as well. Repertoires were obtained only post-peak T cell response. It was only a handful of AZD1222 recipients who were seropositive at baseline.

Profiling relied on immunoSEQ multiplex PCR, and the TCRdb table lists in-frame clones only, not all of them. The table has 200,000 to 250,000 clones, around 94% seen once. V lost 0 bases and J 1 base, leaving 5 bases between the germline ends. The CDR3 is 13 amino acids. Germline V gives CDR1 SGHDT, CDR2 YYEEEE. The clonotype was recovered from an adult who received the MenACWY meningococcal vaccine as a control. This chain joins TRBV5-6 and TRBJ2-7; D not resolved. Sequencing was performed on peripheral blood, taken 28 days after the second dose of the MenACWY control vaccine. The CDR3 loop is CASSLAGSYEQYF. Written as DNA, the CDR3 is TGTGCCAGCAGCTTGGCCGGGTCCTACGAGCAGTACTTC.